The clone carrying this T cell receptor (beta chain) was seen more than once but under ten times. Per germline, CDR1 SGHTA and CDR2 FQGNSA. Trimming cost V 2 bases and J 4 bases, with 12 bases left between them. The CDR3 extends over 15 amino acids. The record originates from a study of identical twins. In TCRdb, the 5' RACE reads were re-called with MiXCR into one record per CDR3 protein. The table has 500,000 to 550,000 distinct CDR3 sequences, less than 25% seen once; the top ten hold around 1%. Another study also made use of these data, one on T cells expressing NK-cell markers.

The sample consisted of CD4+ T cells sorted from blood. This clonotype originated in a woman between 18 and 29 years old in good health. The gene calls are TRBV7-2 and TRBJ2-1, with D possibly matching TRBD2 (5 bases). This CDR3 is CASSLNWAGYNEQFF. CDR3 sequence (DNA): TGTGCCAGCAGCTTAAACTGGGCGGGTTACAATGAGCAGTTCTTC.